This T cell receptor beta chain was documented in a study of shared clonotypes between healthy human individuals. The protocol was immunoSEQ multiplex PCR, while the TCRdb copy is restricted to in-frame clones and leaves out a portion. The table has about a million clones, roughly 80% seen once. The CDR3 is 15 amino acids. CDR1 SGHNT and CDR2 YYREEE come from the germline V gene (reference sequence). V was shortened by 4 bases and J by 9 bases, with 20 bases between the two germline ends. Sequenced sample: memory CD4+ T cells from PBMCs. Indicated subset: CD45RA-negative fraction. The TCR comes from a man aged 18 to 35 in good health. Some clones in this sample may be carry-over from other donors' samples. The rearrangement joins TRBV5-4 to TRBJ2-1; D perhaps matches TRBD2 (7 bases). The CDR3 is CASSRTSGGGGEQFF. CDR3 nucleotides: TGTGCCAGCAGCAGGACTAGTGGGGGAGGGGGTGAGCAGTTCTTC.